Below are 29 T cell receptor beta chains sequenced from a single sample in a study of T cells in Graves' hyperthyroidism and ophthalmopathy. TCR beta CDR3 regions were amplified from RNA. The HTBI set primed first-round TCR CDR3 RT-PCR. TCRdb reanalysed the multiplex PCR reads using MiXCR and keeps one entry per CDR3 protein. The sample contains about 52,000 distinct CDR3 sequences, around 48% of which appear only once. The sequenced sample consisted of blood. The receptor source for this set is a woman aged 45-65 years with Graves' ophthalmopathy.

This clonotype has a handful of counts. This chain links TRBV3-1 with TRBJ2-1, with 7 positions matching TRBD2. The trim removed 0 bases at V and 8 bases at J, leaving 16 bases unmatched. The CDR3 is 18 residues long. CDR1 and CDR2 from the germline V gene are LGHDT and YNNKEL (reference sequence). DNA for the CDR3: TGTGCCAGCAGCCAAGATCGAAGTAACGGGGGAGGGCGACATGAGCAGTTCTTC. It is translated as CASSQDRSNGGGRHEQFF.

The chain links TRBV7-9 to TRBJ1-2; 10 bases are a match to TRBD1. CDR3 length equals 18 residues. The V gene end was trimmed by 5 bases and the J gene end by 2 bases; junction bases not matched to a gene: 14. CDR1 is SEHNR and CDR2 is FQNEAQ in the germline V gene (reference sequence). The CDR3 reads CASSHPPGQGSRNYGYTF. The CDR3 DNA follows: TGTGCCAGCAGCCACCCCCCGGGACAGGGGTCGAGGAACTATGGCTACACCTTC.

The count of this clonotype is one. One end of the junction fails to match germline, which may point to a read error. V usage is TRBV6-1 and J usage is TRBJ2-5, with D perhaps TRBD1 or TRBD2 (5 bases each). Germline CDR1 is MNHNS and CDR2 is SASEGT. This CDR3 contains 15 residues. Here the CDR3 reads CGSGVFRGSKETQYF. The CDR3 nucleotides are TGTGGCAGCGGTGTGTTTAGGGGCTCAAAAGAGACCCAGTACTTC.

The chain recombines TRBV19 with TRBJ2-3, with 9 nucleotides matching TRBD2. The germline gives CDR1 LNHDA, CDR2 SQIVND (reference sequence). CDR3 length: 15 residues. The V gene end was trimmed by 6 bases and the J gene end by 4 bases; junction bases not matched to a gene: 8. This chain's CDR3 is CASSRAGGHADTQYF. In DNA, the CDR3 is TGTGCCAGTAGCAGGGCGGGAGGGCACGCAGATACGCAGTATTTT. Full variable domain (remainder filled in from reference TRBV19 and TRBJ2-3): DGGITQSPKYLFRKEGQNVTLSCEQNLNHDAMYWYRQDPGQGLRLIYYSQIVNDFQKGDIAEGYSVSREKKESFPLTVTSAQKNPTAFYLCASSRAGGHADTQYFGPGTRLTVL.

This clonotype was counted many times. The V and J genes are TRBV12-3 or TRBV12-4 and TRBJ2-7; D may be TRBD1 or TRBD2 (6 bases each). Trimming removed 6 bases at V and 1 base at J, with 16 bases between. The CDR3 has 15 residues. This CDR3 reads CASSRQRGQSYEQYF. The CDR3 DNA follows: TGTGCCAGCAGCCGACAACGGGGGCAGTCCTACGAGCAGTACTTC.

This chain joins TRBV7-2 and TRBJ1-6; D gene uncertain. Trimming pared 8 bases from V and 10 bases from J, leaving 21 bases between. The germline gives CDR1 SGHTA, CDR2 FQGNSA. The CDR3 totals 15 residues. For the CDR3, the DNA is TGTGCCAGCTCACCGTCAATACGGGGTTTCTCACCCCTCCACTTT. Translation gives CASSPSIRGFSPLHF.

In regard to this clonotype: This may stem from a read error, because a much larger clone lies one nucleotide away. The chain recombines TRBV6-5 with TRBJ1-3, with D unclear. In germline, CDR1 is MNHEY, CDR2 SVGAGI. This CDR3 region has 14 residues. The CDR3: CASSNPPSGNTIDF. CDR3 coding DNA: TGTGCCAGCAGTAACCCACCCTCTGGAAACACCATAGATTTT.

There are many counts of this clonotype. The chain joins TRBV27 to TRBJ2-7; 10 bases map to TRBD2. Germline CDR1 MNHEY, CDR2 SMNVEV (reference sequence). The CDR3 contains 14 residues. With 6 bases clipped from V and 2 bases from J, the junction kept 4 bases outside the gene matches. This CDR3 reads CASSRTSGTYEQYF. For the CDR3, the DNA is TGTGCCAGCAGCCGGACTAGCGGTACCTACGAGCAGTACTTC.

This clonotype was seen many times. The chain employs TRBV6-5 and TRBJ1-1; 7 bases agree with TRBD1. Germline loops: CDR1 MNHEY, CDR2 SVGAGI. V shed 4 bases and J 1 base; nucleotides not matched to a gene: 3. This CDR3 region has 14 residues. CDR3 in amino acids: CASSLGQENTEAFF. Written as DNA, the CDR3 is TGTGCCAGCAGTTTAGGACAGGAGAACACTGAAGCTTTCTTT.

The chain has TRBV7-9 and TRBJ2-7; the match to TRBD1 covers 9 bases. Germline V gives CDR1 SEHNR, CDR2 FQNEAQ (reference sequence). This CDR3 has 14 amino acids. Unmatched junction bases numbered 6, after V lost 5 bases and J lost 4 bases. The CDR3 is CASSTGTGIYEQYF. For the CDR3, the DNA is TGTGCCAGCAGCACGGGGACAGGGATATACGAGCAGTACTTC.

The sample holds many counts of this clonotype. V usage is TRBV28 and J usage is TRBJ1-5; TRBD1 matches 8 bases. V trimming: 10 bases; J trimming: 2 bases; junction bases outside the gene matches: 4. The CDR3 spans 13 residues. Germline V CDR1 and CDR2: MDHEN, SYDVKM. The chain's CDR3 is CATKQGGNQPQHF. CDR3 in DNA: TGTGCCACCAAACAGGGGGGCAATCAGCCCCAGCATTTT.

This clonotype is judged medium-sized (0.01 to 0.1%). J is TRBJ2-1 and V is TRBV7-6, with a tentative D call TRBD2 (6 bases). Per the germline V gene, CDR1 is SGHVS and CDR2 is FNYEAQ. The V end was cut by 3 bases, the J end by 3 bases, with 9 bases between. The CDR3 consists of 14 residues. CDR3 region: CASSLLEGYNEQFF. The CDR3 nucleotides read TGTGCCAGCAGCTTGCTGGAGGGCTACAATGAGCAGTTCTTC. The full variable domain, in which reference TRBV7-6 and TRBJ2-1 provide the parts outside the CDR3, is GAGVSQSPRYKVTKRGQDVALRCDPISGHVSLYWYRQALGQGPEFLTYFNYEAQQDKSGLPNDRFSAERPEGSISTLTIQRTEQRDSAMYRCASSLLEGYNEQFFGPGTRLTVL.

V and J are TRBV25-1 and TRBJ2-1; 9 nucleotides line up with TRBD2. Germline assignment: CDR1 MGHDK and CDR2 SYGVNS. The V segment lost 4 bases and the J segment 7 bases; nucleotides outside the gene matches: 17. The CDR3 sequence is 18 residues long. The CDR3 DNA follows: TGTGCCAGCAGTGCTAGTAGAGGTAGCGGGAGAGCGGGGAATGAGCAGTTCTTC. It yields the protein CASSASRGSGRAGNEQFF.

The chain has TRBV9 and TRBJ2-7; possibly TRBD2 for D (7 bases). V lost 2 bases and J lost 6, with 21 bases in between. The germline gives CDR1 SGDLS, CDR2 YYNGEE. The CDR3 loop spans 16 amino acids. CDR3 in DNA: TGTGCCAGCAGCGTGGGGGCCACGGGGGGCATCCGCGAGCAGTACTTC. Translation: CASSVGATGGIREQYF. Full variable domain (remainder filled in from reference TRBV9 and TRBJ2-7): DSGVTQTPKHLITATGQRVTLRCSPRSGDLSVYWYQQSLDQGLQFLIQYYNGEERAKGNILERFSAQQFPDLHSELNLSSLELGDSALYFCASSVGATGGIREQYFGPGTRLTVT.

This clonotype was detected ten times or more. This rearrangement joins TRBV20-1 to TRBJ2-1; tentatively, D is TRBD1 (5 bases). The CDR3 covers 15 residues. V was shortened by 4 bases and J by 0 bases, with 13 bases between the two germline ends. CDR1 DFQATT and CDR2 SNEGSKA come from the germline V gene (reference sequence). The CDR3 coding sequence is TGCAGTGCTATCAGGGCTCCTAGCTCCTACAATGAGCAGTTCTTC. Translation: CSAIRAPSSYNEQFF.

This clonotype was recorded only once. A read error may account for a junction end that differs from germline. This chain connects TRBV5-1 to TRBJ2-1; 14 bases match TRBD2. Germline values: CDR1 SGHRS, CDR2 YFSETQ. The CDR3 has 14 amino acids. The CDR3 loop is CASSPGLAGGERFF. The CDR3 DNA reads TGCGCCAGCAGCCCCGGACTAGCGGGAGGCGAGCGGTTCTTC. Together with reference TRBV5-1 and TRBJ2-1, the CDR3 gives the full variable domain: KAGVTQTPRYLIKTRGQQVTLSCSPISGHRSVSWYQQTPGQGLQFLFEYFSETQRNKGNFPGRFSGRQFSNSRSEMNVSTLELGDSALYLCASSPGLAGGERFFGPGTRLTVL.

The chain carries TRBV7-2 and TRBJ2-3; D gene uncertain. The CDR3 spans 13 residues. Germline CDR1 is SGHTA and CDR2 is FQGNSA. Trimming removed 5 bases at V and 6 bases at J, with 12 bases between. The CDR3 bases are TGTGCCAGCAGCGATTATGCTAGTGATACGCAGTATTTT. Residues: CASSDYASDTQYF.

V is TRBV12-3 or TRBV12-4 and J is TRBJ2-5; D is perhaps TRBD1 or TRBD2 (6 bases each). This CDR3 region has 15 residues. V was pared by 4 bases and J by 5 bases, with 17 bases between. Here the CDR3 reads CASSSLGGRPETQYF. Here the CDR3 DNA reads TGTGCCAGCAGTTCGCTGGGGGGCAGGCCGGAGACCCAGTACTTC.

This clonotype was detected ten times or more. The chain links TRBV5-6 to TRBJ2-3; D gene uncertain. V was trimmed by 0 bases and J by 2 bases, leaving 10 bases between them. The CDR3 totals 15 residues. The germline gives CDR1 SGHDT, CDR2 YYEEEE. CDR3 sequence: CASSLAGTYTDTQYF. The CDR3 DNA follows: TGTGCCAGCAGCTTGGCCGGCACATACACAGATACGCAGTATTTT.

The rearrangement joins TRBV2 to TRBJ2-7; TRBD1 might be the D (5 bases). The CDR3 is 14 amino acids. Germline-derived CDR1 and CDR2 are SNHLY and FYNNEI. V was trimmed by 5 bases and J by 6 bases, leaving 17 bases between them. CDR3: CASSFGRESSEQYF. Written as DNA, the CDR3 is TGTGCCAGCAGTTTCGGCAGGGAAAGCAGCGAGCAGTACTTC.

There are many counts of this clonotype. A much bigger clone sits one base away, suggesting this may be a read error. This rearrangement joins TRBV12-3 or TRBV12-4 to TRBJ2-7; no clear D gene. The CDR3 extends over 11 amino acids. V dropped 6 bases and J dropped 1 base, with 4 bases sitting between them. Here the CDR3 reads CASSASYEQYF. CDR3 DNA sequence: TGTGCCAGCAGCGCTTCCTACGAGCAGTACTTC.

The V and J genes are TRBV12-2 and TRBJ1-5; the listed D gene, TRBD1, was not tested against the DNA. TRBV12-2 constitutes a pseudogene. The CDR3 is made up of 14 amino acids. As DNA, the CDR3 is TGTGCAAGTCGCTTAGGTTTACCCGGAGAGACCCAGCATTTT. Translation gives CASRLGLPGETQHF.

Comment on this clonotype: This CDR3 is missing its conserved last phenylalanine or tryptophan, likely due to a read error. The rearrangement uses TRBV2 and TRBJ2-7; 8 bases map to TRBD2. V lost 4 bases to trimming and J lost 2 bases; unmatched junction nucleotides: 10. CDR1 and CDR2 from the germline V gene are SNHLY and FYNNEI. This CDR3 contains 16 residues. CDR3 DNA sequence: TGTGCCAGCAGTGCCTCCGGGGGGGTCAATCCCTACGAGCAGTACCTC. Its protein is CASSASGGVNPYEQYL.

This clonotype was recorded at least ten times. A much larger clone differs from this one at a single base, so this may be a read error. CDR3: CSAGAGVNEQYF. CDR3 sequence (DNA): TGCAGTGCTGGGGCGGGGGTTAACGAGCAGTACTTC. The chain carries TRBV20-1 and TRBJ2-7, with TRBD2 identical over 7 bases. The CDR3 runs to 12 residues. V dropped 5 bases and J dropped 5; count of bases not matched to a gene: 6. In germline, CDR1 is DFQATT, CDR2 SNEGSKA (reference sequence).

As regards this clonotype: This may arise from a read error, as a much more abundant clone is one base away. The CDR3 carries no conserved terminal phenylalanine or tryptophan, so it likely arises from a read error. The CDR3 DNA follows: TGTGCCAGCAGCTTCCCTGGGACAGGGACGCATCTAGCCAAAAACATTCAGTACCTC. Protein: CASSFPGTGTHLAKNIQYL. The chain couples TRBV7-9 to TRBJ2-4, with TRBD1 matching 9 bases. This CDR3 comprises 19 residues. Germline loops: CDR1 SEHNR, CDR2 FQNEAQ (reference sequence). V was clipped by 3 bases and J by 0 bases; unmatched bases: 12.

The DNA for the CDR3 is TGCAGTGCTAGAGATCCGACTAGCGGGAGCGGGCACGAGCAGTACTTC. Translation gives CSARDPTSGSGHEQYF. The chain recombines TRBV20-1 with TRBJ2-7, with TRBD2 identical over 12 bases. Germline loops: CDR1 DFQATT, CDR2 SNEGSKA (reference sequence). CDR3 length: 16 residues. Losses at the gene ends were 0 bases for V and 5 bases for J; bases not matched to a gene: 8.

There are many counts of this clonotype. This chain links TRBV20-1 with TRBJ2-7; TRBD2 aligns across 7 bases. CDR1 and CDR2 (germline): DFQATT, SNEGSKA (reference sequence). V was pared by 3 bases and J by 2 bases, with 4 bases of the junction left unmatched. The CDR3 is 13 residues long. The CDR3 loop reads CSARSGEAYEQYF. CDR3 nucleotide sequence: TGCAGTGCTAGGAGCGGGGAGGCCTACGAGCAGTACTTC.

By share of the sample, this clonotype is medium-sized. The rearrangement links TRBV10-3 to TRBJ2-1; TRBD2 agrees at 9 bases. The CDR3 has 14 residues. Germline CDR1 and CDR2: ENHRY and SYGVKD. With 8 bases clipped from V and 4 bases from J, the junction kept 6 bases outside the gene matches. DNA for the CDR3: TGTGCCATCCGTAGCGGGAGAGATTACAATGAGCAGTTCTTC. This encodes CAIRSGRDYNEQFF.

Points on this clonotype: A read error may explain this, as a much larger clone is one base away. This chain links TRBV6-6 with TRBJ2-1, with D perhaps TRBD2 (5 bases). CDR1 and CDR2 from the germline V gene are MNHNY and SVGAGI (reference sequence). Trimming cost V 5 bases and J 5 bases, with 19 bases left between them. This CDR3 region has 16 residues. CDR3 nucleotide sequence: TGTGCCAGCAGTGGAGGCCCCTCGGCCTCGAACAATGAGCAGTTCTTC. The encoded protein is CASSGGPSASNNEQFF.